The 21 T cell receptor beta chains reported below all come from one sample, sequenced in a study of control samples from healthy donors and cancer patients. Clones were sequenced by immunoSEQ multiplex PCR, and TCRdb holds only the in-frame ones, with some missing. The repertoire holds about 98,000 clones, with 92% as singletons. Sequencing was done on a sample of blood. These receptors came from a woman aged 18-29 years in good health.

The V call is TRBV6-6, the J call TRBJ2-1; TRBD2 is a possible D gene (5 bases). Germline V gene sequence: CDR1 MNHNY, CDR2 SVGAGI (reference sequence). Trimming cost V 2 bases and J 8 bases, with 16 bases left between them. This CDR3 is built from 15 residues. The CDR3 loop reads CASSYGDLRRDEQFF. CDR3 nucleotide sequence: TGTGCCAGCAGTTACGGAGACCTAAGGCGGGATGAGCAGTTCTTC.

V usage is TRBV29-1 and J usage is TRBJ1-4; D is undetermined. The germline V gene encodes CDR1 SQVTM and CDR2 ANQGSEA. The CDR3 contains 12 residues. The ends were cut back, 7 bases at V and 7 bases at J, with 13 bases in the middle. For the CDR3, the DNA is TGCAGCGCGGCAGAGAACCGTGAAAAACTGTTTTTT. It yields the protein CSAAENREKLFF.

This clone is a singleton in its sample. The rearrangement joins TRBV5-1 to TRBJ2-1, with 16 bases matching TRBD2. This CDR3 comprises 16 residues. Germline assignment: CDR1 SGHRS and CDR2 YFSETQ. With 4 bases clipped from V and 8 bases from J, the junction kept 6 bases outside the gene matches. This CDR3 reads CASSPGLAGGRDEQFF. CDR3 nucleotide sequence: TGCGCCAGCAGCCCGGGACTAGCGGGAGGGCGGGATGAGCAGTTCTTC.

The J gene is TRBJ1-1, the V gene TRBV5-1; the D is unclear. Per germline, CDR1 SGHRS and CDR2 YFSETQ. This CDR3 is 15 amino acids long. Trimming left V 0 bases short and J 4 bases short, with 13 bases between. The CDR3 loop reads CASSLAVQAVTEAFF. As DNA, the CDR3 is TGCGCCAGCAGCTTGGCCGTGCAGGCGGTCACTGAAGCTTTCTTT.

The chain uses TRBV7-9 and TRBJ1-5, with D unclear. The CDR3 runs 14 residues. Germline values: CDR1 SEHNR, CDR2 FQNEAQ (reference sequence). V dropped 5 bases and J dropped 4 bases, with 12 bases sitting between them. DNA of the CDR3: TGTGCCAGCAGCCAGCCGGGAGGGAATCAGCCCCAGCATTTT. Its translation: CASSQPGGNQPQHF.

The genes are TRBV28 and TRBJ2-7, with TRBD1 identical over 7 bases. This CDR3 region has 17 residues. V shed 2 bases and J 4 bases; nucleotides not matched to a gene: 14. Germline-derived CDR1 and CDR2 are MDHEN and SYDVKM. This chain's CDR3 is CASSLVVGTAVPYEQYF. The CDR3 coding sequence is TGTGCCAGCAGTTTAGTTGTCGGGACAGCGGTTCCTTACGAGCAGTACTTC. Full variable domain (outside the CDR3, taken from reference TRBV28 and TRBJ2-7): DVKVTQSSRYLVKRTGEKVFLECVQDMDHENMFWYRQDPGLGLRLIYFSYDVKMKEKGDIPEGYSVSREKKERFSLILESASTNQTSMYLCASSLVVGTAVPYEQYFGPGTRLTVT.

The genes are TRBV7-8 and TRBJ1-1, with D unclear. The CDR3 is 12 residues long. V lost 1 base, J lost 4 bases, and 4 bases lay in between. Germline V lookup: CDR1 SGHVS, CDR2 FQNEAQ. Written as DNA, the CDR3 is TGTGCCAGCAGCTTAGGGACCACTGAAGCTTTCTTT. It yields the protein CASSLGTTEAFF. Full variable domain (remainder filled in from reference TRBV7-8 and TRBJ1-1): GAGVSQSPRYKVAKRGQDVALRCDPISGHVSLFWYQQALGQGPEFLTYFQNEAQLDKSGLPSDRFFAERPEGSVSTLKIQRTQQEDSAVYLCASSLGTTEAFFGQGTRLTVV.

This chain connects TRBV4-2 to TRBJ2-7; 10 nucleotides align to TRBD2. V lost 2 bases and J lost 1; bases outside the gene matches: 5. CDR3 size: 16 residues. The germline CDR1 and CDR2 sequences are LGHNA and YNFKEQ. DNA for the CDR3: TGTGCCAGCAGCCAATCGGGACTAGCGACATCCTACGAGCAGTACTTC. Residues: CASSQSGLATSYEQYF.

V gene TRBV11-3 combines with J gene TRBJ1-1; 8 nucleotides line up with TRBD1. Germline-derived CDR1 and CDR2 are SGHNT and YENEEA. With V trimmed by 5 bases and J by 8 bases, 13 bases remained unmatched. This CDR3 is built from 15 residues. The CDR3 bases are TGTGCCAGCAGCCCCCCCCGGACAGGGCGATCCGAAGCTTTCTTT. Residues: CASSPPRTGRSEAFF.

This rearrangement joins TRBV3-1 (or the pseudogene TRBV3-2) to TRBJ2-2; D gene ambiguous. Germline CDR1 LGHDT, CDR2 YNNKEL (reference sequence). The CDR3 loop spans 14 amino acids. The V gene lost 1 base and the J gene lost 5 bases, with 8 bases spanning the gap. In nucleotides, the CDR3 is TGTGCCAGCAGCCAAGCGGCAGCTACCGGGGAGCTGTTTTTT. It encodes CASSQAAATGELFF.

The gene calls are TRBV6-5 and TRBJ1-6; D is unresolved. The germline gives CDR1 MNHEY, CDR2 SVGAGI. V lost 8 bases and J 9 bases, leaving 14 bases between the germline ends. This CDR3 has 13 amino acids. The CDR3 DNA follows: TGTGCCAGCCTTGGGTGGATTGCTTCACCCCTCCACTTT. Its protein product is CASLGWIASPLHF.

The chain uses TRBV6-2 or TRBV6-3 and TRBJ2-7, with 9 bases that match TRBD2. The ends lost 6 bases at V and 1 base at J; junction bases unmatched: 1. Germline-derived CDR1 and CDR2 are MNHEY and SVGEGT. This CDR3 spans 13 amino acids. This CDR3 reads CASSLAGSYEQYF. CDR3 sequence (DNA): TGTGCCAGCAGCCTAGCGGGATCCTACGAGCAGTACTTC.

The rearrangement joins TRBV28 to TRBJ1-2; 10 nucleotides align to TRBD1. The germline CDR1 and CDR2 sequences are MDHEN and SYDVKM. Trimming at V came to 7 bases and at J to 4 bases, leaving 9 bases not matched to a gene. The CDR3 covers 15 residues. CDR3 loop: CASTTGGGSGYGYTF. The CDR3 coding sequence is TGTGCCAGCACGACAGGGGGCGGATCGGGCTATGGCTACACCTTC.

This chain joins TRBV15 and TRBJ1-5, with D possibly TRBD1 on 5 matching bases. Germline CDR1 is LNHNV and CDR2 is YYDKDF (reference sequence). V was pared by 5 bases and J by 7 bases, with 9 bases between. CDR3 length: 12 amino acids. The CDR3 loop is CATSGAGQPQHF. Written as DNA, the CDR3 is TGTGCCACCAGCGGGGCTGGACAGCCCCAGCATTTT.

V is TRBV6-5 and J is TRBJ2-1; TRBD1 matches 12 bases. The ends lost 6 bases at V and 10 bases at J; junction bases unmatched: 10. The germline V gene has CDR1 MNHEY and CDR2 SVGAGI. The CDR3 loop spans 15 amino acids. The chain's CDR3 is CASSLGGQGAKEQFF. DNA for the CDR3: TGTGCCAGCAGCCTAGGGGGACAGGGGGCTAAGGAGCAGTTCTTC.

This sequence joins TRBV6-2 or TRBV6-3 and TRBJ2-5, with 14 bases identical to TRBD2. This CDR3 contains 17 residues. V lost 5 bases to trimming and J lost 5 bases; unmatched junction nucleotides: 10. The germline V gene encodes CDR1 MNHEY and CDR2 SVGEGT. CDR3 nucleotides: TGTGCCAGCAGTGCCGGGACTAGCGGGGGCGGAACGGAGACCCAGTACTTC. Translation gives CASSAGTSGGGTETQYF.

V usage is TRBV5-4 and J usage is TRBJ2-1; 10 bases map to TRBD2. Trimming cost V 3 bases and J 6 bases; bases outside gene matches: 6. The CDR3 extends over 15 amino acids. Germline V CDR1 and CDR2: SGHNT, YYREEE (reference sequence). The chain's CDR3 is CASSSSGGAGNEQFF. The CDR3, as DNA: TGTGCCAGCAGCTCAAGCGGGGGGGCCGGCAATGAGCAGTTCTTC.

This clone was seen only a few times. The chain combines TRBV24-1 with TRBJ1-4; D is unclear. The CDR3 extends over 15 amino acids. Trimming stripped 1 base from V and 12 bases from J, with 17 bases between. CDR1 is KGHDR, CDR2 SFDVKD, per germline. The CDR3 reads CATSDFPGKTGELFF. As DNA, the CDR3 is TGTGCCACCAGTGATTTTCCCGGGAAAACGGGAGAACTGTTTTTT.

The V call is TRBV19, the J call TRBJ1-1; D not resolved. Germline CDR1 LNHDA, CDR2 SQIVND (reference sequence). This CDR3 has 13 residues. Trimming left V 4 bases short and J 0 bases short, with 6 bases between. This CDR3 reads CASSNTMNTEAFF. CDR3 DNA: TGTGCCAGTAGTAACACAATGAACACTGAAGCTTTCTTT.

The chain uses TRBV24-1 and TRBJ1-5; unclear D gene. Trimming removed 1 base from V and 1 base from J, with 4 bases in between. CDR1 and CDR2 (germline): KGHDR, SFDVKD. This CDR3 region has 14 residues. This CDR3 reads CATSDFDSNQPQHF. The DNA for the CDR3 is TGTGCCACCAGTGATTTCGACAGCAATCAGCCCCAGCATTTT.

The gene calls are TRBV3-1 (or the pseudogene TRBV3-2) and TRBJ1-3, with a tentative D call TRBD1 (6 bases). Germline assignment: CDR1 LGHDT and CDR2 YNNKEL (reference sequence). V shed 3 bases and J shed 4 bases, with 13 bases lying between them. This CDR3 region has 15 residues. For the CDR3, the DNA is TGTGCCAGCAGCCATGCACAGGGAGTGGGAAACACCATATATTTT. Residues: CASSHAQGVGNTIYF.